This T cell receptor beta chain comes out of a study of T cell repertoires in cytomegalovirus infection (dated by TCRdb to 2018 to 2020). Regarding the study in general: Because public TCR beta signatures pointed to carriage of CMV infection together with the matching HLA type, the HLA type of each donor mattered for the analysis.

Relative to germline, V is 3 bases shorter and J is 6 bases shorter, with 14 bases between their ends. CDR1 and CDR2 are read off the germline V gene as SQVTM and ANQGSEA. The CDR3 has 14 amino acids, counting the end cysteine and phenylalanine. Kept here is only the CDR3 DNA, which spans 42 bases and is read in frame from base 1. What the work shows at the level of the full study, not this receptor alone: In the ex vivo response, HLA-C-restricted CMV-specific TCR beta clonotypes were dominant, and in two of eight donors the single most frequent clonotype came from this HLA-C-restricted group. In both this cohort and an independent roughly 350-donor cohort, the cumulative frequency of public TCR beta family members distinguished carriers of CMV infection plus the relevant HLA type.

This clonotype was picked up many times. Its antigen remains unidentified. Per-base qualities were not stored, and no clone one base away is much larger. This sample was sequenced with an Illumina HiSeq 1500. TCRdb trimmed the raw reads at Q25, called clones with MiXCR and kept productive beta chains. When rows share a CDR3 protein, they turn into one entry using the most common DNA and genes. For this sample the table gives approximately 500,000 distinct CDR3 sequences, of which 15% to 20% were detected only once. The ten largest clonotypes hold about 24% of the sample. The rearrangement combines TRBV29-1 with TRBJ2-2; the D call is tentative, TRBD1 or TRBD2, as each matches 5 bases. The sequencing sample was made of CD8+ T cells from PBMCs. The receptor was derived from a human donor in good health (CMV status not recorded). Some clones in this sample may be carry-over from other donors' samples. The DNA sequence is TGCAGCGTTGAGGGACCCGAGTTTGCCGGGGAGCTGTTTTTT. This is translated as CSVEGPEFAGELFF.